This T cell receptor (beta chain) derives from a study of metastatic and nonmetastatic thyroid tumors (dated by TCRdb to 2019 to 2021). Notes on the research overall: Repertoires from peripheral blood and from tumor or nodule tissue samples of malignant and benign thyroid patients were compared.

This clone was seen ten or more times. Its antigen has not been determined. Within one base of it there is no much larger clone, and no base qualities were kept. Libraries came from PCR. Sequencing was performed on an Illumina HiSeq 4000. The TCR beta-chain CDR3 region of each patient was profiled by high-throughput sequencing. Concerning the study's data processing: A classifier to discriminate distant-metastatic papillary thyroid cancer patients was built from CDR3 differences across clinicopathological groups. The Shannon index was used to assess repertoire diversity, and the Morisita-Horn index was used to assess tumor-blood repertoire similarity. TCRdb trimmed the raw reads at Q25, called clones with MiXCR and kept productive beta chains. V and J calls and clone size were set by TCRdb, not the authors. This sample gives some 64,000 clones in total; less than 5% of them show up just once. The top ten constitute 20% to 25% of the sample.

No patient had received any treatment before thyroid surgery. Patient clinical samples collected from the early 2010s to the late 2010s were retrospectively analysed using T-cell receptor beta sequencing. Results and caveats for the whole study, not just this receptor: TCR beta diversity was reported as significantly higher in malignant tumors than in benign nodules, in both blood and tumor samples.

CDR1 is given as SNHLY and CDR2 as FYNNEI, both from the germline V gene. V lost 6 bases and J lost 4 bases, and the count of bases not matched to a germline gene is 4. The CDR3 goes from the cysteine to the phenylalanine over 15 residues. CDR3 DNA only is kept here, 45 bases in frame from base 1. This TCR derives from a female donor with papillary thyroid cancer or a benign thyroid nodule (not recorded which). Some clones in this sample may be carry-over from other donors' samples. Sample: blood. The V gene is TRBV2 and the J gene is TRBJ2-3; TRBD2 agrees with 13 junctional bases. The CDR3 region has the sequence CASRKLAGGSDTQYF. The bases are TGTGCCAGCAGGAAACTAGCGGGAGGGTCAGATACGCAGTATTTT.